The sequence of this T cell receptor beta chain was determined in a study of blood T cell repertoires in COVID-19. Study summary: From the United States, Italy and Spain came samples of acute and convalescent COVID-19.

Original processing methods: Estimation of nucleated cell counts relied on the amplification of reference gene primers. Here immunoSEQ multiplex PCR was the method, and the copy in TCRdb shows in-frame clones only, minus some. V and J calls and clone size are copied from that table; D and trimming were computed from the DNA. This sample has tens of thousands of clones, with approximately 83% found just once. V was cut by 4 bases and J by 1 base, with 10 bases left in between. The CDR3 is made up of 14 amino acids. Germline V gene lookup returns CDR1 MGHRA and CDR2 YSYEKL. The receptor's source is a man in his 70s with acute or convalescent COVID-19. The sequencing sample was made of peripheral blood. The chain uses TRBV4-1 and TRBJ1-1, with D hard to call. The CDR3 region is CASSPNERNTEAFF. For the CDR3, the DNA is TGCGCCAGCAGCCCCAACGAGAGGAACACTGAAGCTTTCTTT.